The entry below describes one TCR beta chain. V lost 5 bases, J lost 3 bases, and 14 bases lay in between. From germline, CDR1 is MNHEY and CDR2 SVGAGI. The CDR3 has 15 residues. The data are from a study of blood T cell repertoires in COVID-19. Clones were read by immunoSEQ multiplex PCR, and TCRdb kept only the in-frame ones, dropping some. In the table there are 440,000 or so clones, 89% of which are singletons. The source is a middle-aged woman with COVID-19, enrolled during active disease. Specimen: peripheral blood. The chain has TRBV6-5 and TRBJ1-5, with D hard to call. DNA of the CDR3: TGTGCCAGCAGTCCCCACGGTCTGCTCAATCAGCCCCAGCATTTT. Its protein is CASSPHGLLNQPQHF.